One TCR beta chain is described in this entry. This sample stems from a study of PD-L1 blockade in urothelial cancer. Study summary: Starting at some point between 2014 and 2015, patients were given atezolizumab (1,200 mg intravenously every 3 weeks). At 3 weeks (second dose) and 6 weeks after starting treatment, blood was analyzed.

Sample time point: pretreatment peripheral blood. Spiked synthetic TCR analogs estimated absolute template abundance per PCR. The table came from immunoSEQ multiplex PCR; TCRdb's copy has only in-frame clones and leaves some out. Counted here are 50,000 to 55,000 clones, around 75% occurring once; the ten biggest clones make up 3.5% to 4.5%. V gave up 4 bases and J gave up 10 bases; unmatched junction bases: 11. The germline V gene encodes CDR1 SGDLS and CDR2 YYNGEE. The CDR3 runs to 15 residues. This clonotype was obtained from a man between 70 and 80 years old with urothelial cancer. The rearrangement uses TRBV9 and TRBJ2-1; TRBD2 aligns across 10 bases. Sequences were derived from PBMCs, sampled around atezolizumab (anti-PD-L1) treatment. CDR3 protein: CASSTRTSGGREQFF. For the CDR3, the DNA is TGTGCCAGCAGCACTCGGACTAGCGGCGGAAGGGAGCAGTTCTTC.